This paragraph reports one T cell receptor beta chain. Sequenced by immunoSEQ multiplex PCR; TCRdb stores in-frame clones only, minus some. The table shows about half a million clones, with approximately 83% occurring only once. This CDR3 has 14 amino acids. After removal of 5 bases from V and 0 bases from J, the junction contained 4 bases not matched to a gene. Per germline, CDR1 ENHRY and CDR2 SYGVKD. These data are taken from a study of blood T cell repertoires in COVID-19. Study overall: From the United States, Italy and Spain came samples of acute and convalescent COVID-19.

The chain uses TRBV10-3 and TRBJ2-7; TRBD2 aligns across 7 bases. Sequencing was done on a sample of peripheral blood. The receptor was derived from a human donor in a cohort sampled during active COVID-19. Here the CDR3 reads CAISTSGISYEQYF. CDR3 DNA: TGTGCCATCAGTACGAGCGGGATCTCCTACGAGCAGTACTTC.